Following are 28 T cell receptor beta chains from one sample sequenced in a study of T cell repertoires in cytomegalovirus infection. One entry per CDR3 protein, called by TCRdb with MiXCR from the reads. This table has under 850,000 distinct CDR3 sequences, 35% appearing once. The sample was PBMCs. The receptors were sampled from a human donor in good health (CMV status not recorded). Some clones in this sample may be carry-over from other donors' samples.

This clonotype has just a few counts. J is TRBJ1-1 and V is TRBV4-1; 7 bases fit TRBD1. V trimming: 2 bases; J trimming: 2 bases; junction bases outside the gene matches: 5. This CDR3 contains 15 residues. Germline V gene sequence: CDR1 MGHRA, CDR2 YSYEKL. DNA for the CDR3: TGCGCCAGCAGCCAAATACAGGGGTTCAACACTGAAGCTTTCTTT. Its translation is CASSQIQGFNTEAFF.

As to this clonotype: The junction departs from germline at one end; a sequencing error may be responsible. The rearrangement joins TRBV5-6 to TRBJ1-2; no clear D. Germline lookup yields CDR1 SGHDT and CDR2 YYEEEE. CDR3 length: 16 amino acids. For the CDR3, the DNA is TGTGCCAGCAGCTTGGGTGGACTAGACATTAACCATGGCTACACCTTC. This codes for CASSLGGLDINHGYTF.

This clonotype was observed a handful of times. This chain connects TRBV7-2 to TRBJ2-3; maybe TRBD2 (5 bases). In germline, CDR1 is SGHTA, CDR2 FQGNSA. Trimming cost V 3 bases and J 4 bases, with 14 bases left between them. This CDR3 region has 15 residues. CDR3 DNA: TGTGCCAGCAGCTTCCTTCCTGGCGGGCCAGATACGCAGTATTTT. The encoded protein is CASSFLPGGPDTQYF.

Ten or more counts support this clonotype. The chain couples TRBV7-8 to TRBJ1-1, with D tentatively TRBD1 (6 bases). This CDR3 is built from 13 residues. The ends were cut back, 6 bases at V and 0 bases at J, with 8 bases in the middle. Germline CDR1 is SGHVS and CDR2 is FQNEAQ. CDR3 loop: CASRDSLNTEAFF. The CDR3, as DNA: TGTGCCAGCAGGGACAGCCTGAACACTGAAGCTTTCTTT.

The chain joins TRBV7-9 to TRBJ2-7, with a weak D call TRBD2 (7 bases). Trimming removed 1 base at V and 2 bases at J, with 18 bases between. This CDR3 spans 17 amino acids. Germline V CDR1 and CDR2: SEHNR, FQNEAQ (reference sequence). The CDR3: CASSLVGGGTHPYEQYF. The CDR3 bases are TGTGCCAGCAGCTTAGTTGGGGGAGGGACACACCCCTACGAGCAGTACTTC.

This clonotype was recorded many times. The chain recombines TRBV28 with TRBJ1-1; 10 nucleotides line up with TRBD1. This CDR3 comprises 14 residues. Germline V gives CDR1 MDHEN, CDR2 SYDVKM. V was clipped by 7 bases and J by 2 bases; unmatched bases: 4. CDR3 amino acids: CASTGTGANTEAFF. CDR3 in DNA: TGTGCCAGCACCGGGACAGGGGCTAACACTGAAGCTTTCTTT.

This clonotype was detected many times. The chain employs TRBV7-8 and TRBJ2-5; the D gene could be TRBD1 or TRBD2 (5 bases each). The CDR3 runs 13 residues. The V end was cut by 4 bases, the J end by 5 bases, with 11 bases between. The germline V gene has CDR1 SGHVS and CDR2 FQNEAQ. The CDR3 is CASSSSWGETQYF. CDR3 bases: TGTGCCAGCAGCTCCTCGTGGGGGGAGACCCAGTACTTC.

As regards this clonotype: One base away lies a much larger clone, so this may be a sequencing read error. The J gene is TRBJ2-1, the V gene TRBV6-5, with 8 bases fitting TRBD2. There are 17 residues in the CDR3. The germline V gene has CDR1 MNHEY and CDR2 SVGAGI. V trimming: 8 bases; J trimming: 7 bases; junction bases outside the gene matches: 19. CDR3 sequence reads: CASSSSQGRAGENEQFF. In nucleotides, the CDR3 is TGTGCCAGCTCCTCATCACAGGGACGAGCGGGGGAGAATGAGCAGTTCTTC.

This clonotype showed up just a few times. This chain joins TRBV7-9 and TRBJ1-2; maybe TRBD1 (6 bases). The CDR3 sequence is 15 residues long. Between the trimmed V and J ends, which lost 2 bases and 6 bases, there was a span of 16 bases. The V gene's germline CDR1 is SEHNR and CDR2 FQNEAQ (reference sequence). Here the CDR3 reads CASSLISTGRDGYTF. The CDR3 nucleotides are TGTGCCAGCAGCTTAATCTCAACAGGGCGGGATGGCTACACCTTC.

This clonotype was detected only a few times. V gene TRBV6-5 combines with J gene TRBJ1-2; 8 bases agree with TRBD1. The CDR3 has 16 amino acids. Germline V gives CDR1 MNHEY, CDR2 SVGAGI. The ends lost 0 bases at V and 3 bases at J; junction bases unmatched: 6. The CDR3 DNA reads TGTGCCAGCAGTTACTCGACAGGGGAGCACCACTATGGCTACACCTTC. Its translation is CASSYSTGEHHYGYTF.

As regards this clonotype: A read error may account for a junction end that differs from germline. The V and J genes are TRBV11-2 and TRBJ1-4, with 7 positions matching TRBD1. This CDR3 contains 15 residues. Germline lookup yields CDR1 SGHAT and CDR2 FQNNGV. As DNA, the CDR3 is TGTTCCAGCAGCTCACGGACAGGAGGAGGGGAAAAACTGTTTTTT. Translating gives CSSSSRTGGGEKLFF.

This clonotype has more than one count but fewer than ten. V is TRBV7-6 and J is TRBJ2-7, with D perhaps matching TRBD1 (6 bases). The V and J ends lost 3 bases and 5 bases respectively, with 14 bases between them. Germline V gene sequence: CDR1 SGHVS, CDR2 FNYEAQ. CDR3 length: 14 residues. For the CDR3, the DNA is TGTGCCAGCAGCTTTGGACAGACCCGCAACGAGCAGTACTTC. The encoded protein is CASSFGQTRNEQYF. The full variable domain, with the rest looked up from reference TRBV7-6 and TRBJ2-7, is GAGVSQSPRYKVTKRGQDVALRCDPISGHVSLYWYRQALGQGPEFLTYFNYEAQQDKSGLPNDRFSAERPEGSISTLTIQRTEQRDSAMYRCASSFGQTRNEQYFGPGTRLTVT.

The chain carries TRBV6-8 and TRBJ2-1; tentative D call: TRBD2 (6 bases). Germline assignment: CDR1 MNHGY and CDR2 SAAAGT. This CDR3 has 15 residues. V lost 2 bases, J lost 6 bases, and 14 bases lay in between. The CDR3 here is CASSYGAAGGNEQFF. The CDR3 DNA sequence: TGTGCCAGCAGTTACGGGGCAGCGGGTGGCAATGAGCAGTTCTTC.

The table lists this clonotype with a few counts. This chain links TRBV28 with TRBJ2-1; possibly TRBD1 or TRBD2 for D (7 bases each). Germline V CDR1 and CDR2: MDHEN, SYDVKM. CDR3 length: 16 residues. Trimming stripped 6 bases from V and 0 bases from J, with 15 bases between. The CDR3 bases are TGTGCCAGCAGCAGCAGGGGGGGTAGCTCCTACAATGAGCAGTTCTTC. It specifies CASSSRGGSSYNEQFF.

This clonotype has just a few counts. The gene calls are TRBV15 and TRBJ1-4; 8 nucleotides agree with TRBD1. The germline V gene encodes CDR1 LNHNV and CDR2 YYDKDF (reference sequence). The CDR3 totals 16 residues. With 1 base clipped from V and 8 bases from J, the junction kept 9 bases outside the gene matches. DNA for the CDR3: TGTGCCACCAGCAGAGGACAGGGGATTCTCTGGGAAAAACTGTTTTTT. Its translation is CATSRGQGILWEKLFF.

A word on this clonotype: A much larger clone is a single base away; this may be a read error. The chain employs TRBV7-2 and TRBJ2-4; weak D call: TRBD2 (6 bases). This CDR3 is 14 amino acids long. CDR1 and CDR2 from the germline V gene are SGHTA and FQGNSA. V gave up 1 base and J gave up 7 bases, with 11 bases separating them. CDR3 in amino acids: CASSLGGVVNIQYF. CDR3 coding DNA: TGTGCCAGCAGCTTAGGCGGGGTCGTCAACATTCAGTACTTC.

The table lists this clonotype with a few counts. This rearrangement joins TRBV15 to TRBJ1-2, with D maybe TRBD1 (6 bases). V was trimmed by 3 bases and J by 5 bases, leaving 19 bases between them. The CDR3 length is 16 residues. Germline CDR1 and CDR2: LNHNV and YYDKDF (reference sequence). The CDR3 protein is CATSRPGQGASYGYTF. The CDR3 DNA follows: TGTGCCACCAGCAGGCCGGGACAAGGGGCTTCATATGGCTACACCTTC.

As for this clonotype: In this CDR3 the conserved last residue, phenylalanine or tryptophan, is missing, so a read error is likely. The DNA is left out, because the CDR3 cannot be placed on it with certainty; the CDR3 is given as TCRdb lists it. V gene TRBV7-9 combines with J gene TRBJ1-2. The CDR3 contains 13 residues when both ends are counted. In germline, CDR1 is SEHNR, CDR2 FQNEAQ (reference sequence). CDR3: CASSLGQDYGYTL.

This chain links TRBV7-2 with TRBJ1-3; 8 bases are a match to TRBD1. The V gene's germline CDR1 is SGHTA and CDR2 FQGNSA. This CDR3 comprises 14 residues. J gave up 3 bases and V 5 bases, and 3 bases lay outside the gene matches. The CDR3 sequence is CASSVGQVGNTIYF. In DNA form, the CDR3 reads TGTGCCAGCAGCGTGGGACAGGTTGGAAACACCATATATTTT.

This clonotype was found a few times. The rearrangement joins TRBV27 to TRBJ1-5; perhaps TRBD1 as D (6 bases). Germline V lookup: CDR1 MNHEY, CDR2 SMNVEV (reference sequence). V was trimmed by 6 bases and J by 4 bases, leaving 16 bases between them. There are 15 residues in the CDR3. DNA of the CDR3: TGTGCCAGCAGAAAAACAGGGTTTGGGAATCAGCCCCAGCATTTT. Its translation: CASRKTGFGNQPQHF.

The gene calls are TRBV7-6 and TRBJ2-3, with 8 bases that match TRBD1. This CDR3 is 15 amino acids long. Per germline, CDR1 SGHVS and CDR2 FNYEAQ. Trimming removed 5 bases from V and 1 base from J; junction bases left unmatched: 5. The CDR3: CASSATTGGTDTQYF. CDR3 nucleotide sequence: TGTGCCAGCAGCGCGACGACAGGGGGCACAGATACGCAGTATTTT.

The chain joins TRBV25-1 to TRBJ2-1; a weak D match, TRBD2 (6 bases). Trimming shortened V by 3 bases and J by 1 base, and 13 bases separated the two germline ends. The CDR3 contains 16 residues. Germline lookup yields CDR1 MGHDK and CDR2 SYGVNS. CDR3: CASSDLGSRSYNEQFF. In DNA form, the CDR3 reads TGTGCCAGCAGTGACCTCGGGAGTAGGTCCTACAATGAGCAGTTCTTC.

A remark on this clonotype: One junction end disagrees with the germline gene, perhaps due to a read error. The chain's CDR3 is CSSSYAEDQPQHF. The CDR3 coding sequence is TGTTCCAGCAGTTATGCAGAGGATCAGCCCCAGCATTTT. The J gene is TRBJ1-5, the V gene TRBV6-2 or TRBV6-3, with D hard to call. Germline CDR1 reads MNHEY; CDR2 reads SVGEGT. The CDR3 sequence is 13 residues long.

Ten or more counts support this clonotype. The chain uses TRBV7-6 and TRBJ2-1; 9 positions match TRBD2. V lost 8 bases, J lost 3 bases, and 2 bases stayed unmatched. CDR1 SGHVS and CDR2 FNYEAQ come from the germline V gene. The CDR3 has 13 amino acids. This CDR3 reads CASGLAYYNEQFF. CDR3 coding DNA: TGTGCCAGCGGACTAGCGTACTACAATGAGCAGTTCTTC.

The chain couples TRBV20-1 to TRBJ2-3; TRBD2 matches 13 bases. V lost 5 bases and J lost 4; bases outside the gene matches: 6. Germline assignment: CDR1 DFQATT and CDR2 SNEGSKA (reference sequence). The CDR3 loop spans 15 amino acids. The CDR3, as DNA: TGCAGTGCTGATCGACTAGCGGGGGGCGCAGATACGCAGTATTTT. Translated: CSADRLAGGADTQYF.

This chain uses TRBV7-9 with TRBJ2-1, with D hard to call. This CDR3 region has 13 residues. Trimming shortened V by 4 bases and J by 2 bases, and 6 bases separated the two germline ends. Germline lookup yields CDR1 SEHNR and CDR2 FQNEAQ (reference sequence). CDR3 coding DNA: TGTGCCAGCAGCTCCCGAACCTACAATGAGCAGTTCTTC. It encodes CASSSRTYNEQFF.

V gene TRBV28 combines with J gene TRBJ2-5; D uncertain. Deletions cut 2 bases from V and 5 bases from J, with 9 bases between. The germline gives CDR1 MDHEN, CDR2 SYDVKM. The CDR3 runs 13 residues. The CDR3 DNA is TGTGCCAGCAGTTTACCCTACTCCGAGACCCAGTACTTC. Residues: CASSLPYSETQYF.

Worth noting for this clonotype: One end of the junction varies from germline; a read error may be responsible. This chain uses TRBV28 with TRBJ1-2; 11 nucleotides line up with TRBD1. CDR1 is MDHEN, CDR2 SYDVKM, per germline. This CDR3 is 15 amino acids long. The CDR3 DNA reads TGTTCCAGCAGTGGACAGGGGGCTGTGGACTATGGCTACACCTTC. This gives the protein CSSSGQGAVDYGYTF.